A selection of T cell receptor beta chains follows, all from one sample in a study of blood T cell repertoires in COVID-19. Generated by immunoSEQ multiplex PCR, the TCRdb table keeps only in-frame clones and is missing some. The sample yields 130,000 to 150,000 clones, around 87% seen once. The material sequenced was peripheral blood. These receptors all come from a woman aged 40-49 years with acute or convalescent COVID-19. Each CDR3 is given with its conserved first and last residue. A D gene is named only where the DNA matches it firmly.

CDR3 | D | V
CASSPLAGVETQYF | TRBD2 | TRBV18
CASSYSDSNEQFF | NA | TRBV6-5
CASSFQSNQPQHF | NA | TRBV12-3/TRBV12-4
CASSIAGLDVDYTF | NA | TRBV19
CASSQLVPSGGSYEQYF | TRBD2 | TRBV4-1
CASTLLAGSYNEQFF | TRBD2 | TRBV5-1
CASTPGGADTEAFF | NA | TRBV28
CAVGQNEKLFF | TRBD1 | TRBV19
CASSPGLRTESSYNEQFF | NA | TRBV6-6
CASSIARKNGYTF | NA | TRBV19
CASSPRQGNKNEQFF | TRBD1 | TRBV9
CASSLATGGITDTQYF | TRBD1 | TRBV7-6
CASSSLGGAGELFF | TRBD2 | TRBV13
CASSYQGSSYGYTF | NA | TRBV6-5
CASRPRDSYSNQPQHF | TRBD1 | TRBV6-4
CASSASRGGGTDTQYF | TRBD2 | TRBV6-2/TRBV6-3
CAWRPPQVTEAFF | NA | TRBV30
CASSYSPRAETQYF | NA | TRBV6-5
CAWRTGFFGNTIYF | NA | TRBV30
CASSLTTQGWGGELFF | TRBD1 | TRBV19
CASSQEGGASYNSPLHF | NA | TRBV4-2
CASSVPGRGEETQYF | TRBD2 | TRBV9
CASSSGRERAYEQYF | TRBD2 | TRBV7-9
CASAQGQGGQPQHF | TRBD1 | TRBV12-5
CASSQMGPLQGEPNTGELFF | TRBD1 | TRBV3-1/TRBV3-2
CASRRQGSGNTIYF | TRBD1 | TRBV28
CASSLALGTGSYEQYF | TRBD1 | TRBV7-9
CASSSTGGVGTEAFF | TRBD1 | TRBV6-5
CASNVRGKHEQYF | NA | TRBV5-4
CASSLDRQNNYGYTF | NA | TRBV19
CAISPPGDQPQHF | NA | TRBV10-3
CASSTITGTGSYEQYF | TRBD1 | TRBV19
CASSQGLPLGGISNQPQHF | NA | TRBV4-1
CASSLTGTGAVTGELFF | TRBD1 | TRBV11-2
CASSSGTSGITGELFF | TRBD2 | TRBV7-7
CASSFPGQGAGEQFF | TRBD1 | TRBV11-1
CASSLGAGRYTF | NA | TRBV7-9
CASSRATVPYEQYF | NA | TRBV3-1/TRBV3-2
CASSMGHFTDTQYF | NA | TRBV19
CASRGGGEQFF | NA | TRBV10-3
CASSLSGGREKLFF | TRBD1 | TRBV7-9
CASSLIDRVTEAFF | TRBD1 | TRBV11-1
CASSLSRDILAGYGYTF | NA | TRBV7-2